The 24 T cell receptor beta chains below come from one sample, sequenced in a study of shared clonotypes between healthy human individuals. The protocol was immunoSEQ multiplex PCR, while the TCRdb copy is restricted to in-frame clones and leaves out a portion. The repertoire holds around 430,000 clones, with 75% to 85% as singletons. Sequencing input: PBMCs. The receptors derive from a woman in her forties in good health. Some clones in this sample may be carry-over from other donors' samples.

This chain connects TRBV30 to TRBJ2-1; 7 nucleotides align to TRBD2. The CDR3 sequence is 15 residues long. Germline trimming cut 0 bases from V and 9 bases from J; bases unmatched to any gene: 11. Germline V CDR1 and CDR2: GTSNPN, SVGIG (reference sequence). For the CDR3, the DNA is TGTGCCTGGAGTGTCCCAGGGTCGGGAGGTAGTGAGCAGTTCTTC. Protein sequence: CAWSVPGSGGSEQFF.

The chain is built from TRBV30 and TRBJ1-2; no definite D call. Germline V gene data show CDR1 as GTSNPN and CDR2 as SVGIG (reference sequence). V lost 2 bases and J lost 2, with 18 bases in between. The CDR3 consists of 16 residues. Here the CDR3 DNA reads TGTGCCTGGAGTCCCCCCGGCGGGGTCTCGAACTATGGCTACACCTTC. Amino acids: CAWSPPGGVSNYGYTF.

The genes are TRBV2 and TRBJ1-3, with 7 nucleotides matching TRBD1. The CDR3 spans 16 residues. Germline V CDR1 and CDR2: SNHLY, FYNNEI. V lost 5 bases and J lost 0; bases outside the gene matches: 7. The DNA of the CDR3 is TGTGCCAGCAGTCAGGGGGAAGTTGTCTCTGGAAACACCATATATTTT. Amino acid sequence: CASSQGEVVSGNTIYF.

J is TRBJ1-3 and V is TRBV5-1, with a weak D call TRBD1 (5 bases). CDR1 SGHRS and CDR2 YFSETQ come from the germline V gene. V was shortened by 4 bases and J by 0 bases, with 17 bases between the two germline ends. The CDR3 sequence is 17 residues long. The CDR3 sequence: CASSISPQGGSGNTIYF. In DNA, the CDR3 is TGCGCCAGCAGCATAAGCCCTCAGGGAGGCTCTGGAAACACCATATATTTT.

The gene calls are TRBV10-3 and TRBJ2-5; tentative D call: TRBD1 (5 bases). CDR1 is ENHRY, CDR2 SYGVKD, per germline. This CDR3 is 12 amino acids long. V dropped 11 bases and J dropped 1 base, with 11 bases sitting between them. CDR3 nucleotides: TGTGCCGGGGCGGAGTCCCAAGAGACCCAGTACTTC. Translated, it gives CAGAESQETQYF.

The chain links TRBV7-9 to TRBJ1-3, with D tentatively TRBD1 (5 bases). Germline CDR1 reads SEHNR; CDR2 reads FQNEAQ (reference sequence). This CDR3 region has 18 residues. V was pared by 0 bases and J by 4 bases, with 19 bases between. CDR3 bases: TGTGCCAGCAGCTTAGCGAGGGGAACATCCGCGAAAGGAAACACCATATATTTT. It codes for CASSLARGTSAKGNTIYF. Based on the CDR3 plus reference TRBV7-9 and TRBJ1-3, the full variable domain is DTGVSQNPRHKITKRGQNVTFRCDPISEHNRLYWYRQTLGQGPEFLTYFQNEAQLEKSRLLSDRFSAERPKGSFSTLEIQRTEQGDSAMYLCASSLARGTSAKGNTIYFGEGSWLTVV.

This clone was seen only a few times. The CDR3, as DNA: TGTGCCATCAGTGAGCGGCGAGAAACAGATACGCAGTATTTT. Translation gives CAISERRETDTQYF. The J gene is TRBJ2-3, the V gene TRBV10-3, with D hard to call. The CDR3 loop spans 14 amino acids. V dropped 2 bases and J dropped 3 bases, with 9 bases sitting between them. The germline V gene has CDR1 ENHRY and CDR2 SYGVKD.

This chain joins TRBV7-2 and TRBJ2-5; the D is unclear. Between the trimmed V and J ends, which lost 1 base and 4 bases, there was a span of 10 bases. Germline V gene lookup returns CDR1 SGHTA and CDR2 FQGNSA. The CDR3 spans 14 residues. The CDR3 DNA reads as TGTGCCAGCAGCTTAGTTGCAGGTGGAGAGACCCAGTACTTC. Translating it yields CASSLVAGGETQYF.

The chain uses TRBV4-1 and TRBJ2-7; the match to TRBD1 covers 12 bases. V gave up 2 bases and J gave up 7 bases; unmatched junction bases: 6. The CDR3 has 15 amino acids. Germline loops: CDR1 MGHRA, CDR2 YSYEKL. The chain's CDR3 is CASSQPGQGAWEQYF. Here the CDR3 DNA reads TGCGCCAGCAGCCAACCGGGACAGGGGGCTTGGGAGCAGTACTTC.

This rearrangement joins TRBV6-1 to TRBJ1-2, with D possibly being TRBD1 (6 bases). Deletions cut 2 bases from V and 6 bases from J, with 13 bases between. The CDR3 extends over 14 amino acids. Germline V gives CDR1 MNHNS, CDR2 SASEGT. Written as DNA, the CDR3 is TGTGCCAGCAGTGAATGGGGGGGGCAGGATGGCTACACCTTC. It encodes CASSEWGGQDGYTF.

The chain has TRBV9 and TRBJ1-1, with D tentatively TRBD1 (5 bases). Germline values: CDR1 SGDLS, CDR2 YYNGEE. The CDR3 covers 14 residues. V was cut by 4 bases and J by 5 bases, with 15 bases left in between. The CDR3 coding sequence is TGTGCCAGCAGCCCCCACGGAGAGGGGACTGAAGCTTTCTTT. This sequence encodes CASSPHGEGTEAFF.

This chain connects TRBV2 to TRBJ2-1, with 14 nucleotides matching TRBD2. The trim removed 2 bases at V and 4 bases at J, leaving 1 base unmatched. The germline V gene has CDR1 SNHLY and CDR2 FYNNEI. The CDR3 has 16 residues. CDR3 nucleotide sequence: TGTGCCAGCAGTGAAAGGACTAGCGGGAGGTACAATGAGCAGTTCTTC. It yields the protein CASSERTSGRYNEQFF.

This chain links TRBV7-3 with TRBJ2-3; 10 bases align to TRBD2. Germline V lookup: CDR1 SGHTA, CDR2 FQGTGA. The CDR3 is made up of 17 amino acids. V lost 3 bases and J lost 6; bases outside the gene matches: 12. DNA for the CDR3: TGTGCCAGCAGCTTGGGCATAGCGGGAGGACCCCGGGATACGCAGTATTTT. Its translation is CASSLGIAGGPRDTQYF.

This clone was observed a handful of times. The gene calls are TRBV19 and TRBJ2-3, with 7 nucleotides matching TRBD2. Germline lookup yields CDR1 LNHDA and CDR2 SQIVND (reference sequence). V was pared by 10 bases and J by 2 bases, with 15 bases of the junction left unmatched. The CDR3 is 16 residues long. CDR3 sequence (DNA): TGTGCCACCTCTCCCACTAGCGCCCTACTCACAGATACGCAGTATTTT. This encodes CATSPTSALLTDTQYF.

The genes are TRBV28 and TRBJ2-3, with 8 bases identical to TRBD2. This CDR3 region has 14 residues. Germline V CDR1 and CDR2: MDHEN, SYDVKM. J gave up 0 bases and V 9 bases, and 5 bases lay outside the gene matches. The CDR3 DNA reads TGTGCCAGTAGACTAGCGTCTAGCACAGATACGCAGTATTTT. It is translated as CASRLASSTDTQYF.

This rearrangement joins TRBV2 to TRBJ2-7; the match to TRBD2 covers 10 bases. The V gene end was trimmed by 7 bases and the J gene end by 3 bases; junction bases not matched to a gene: 12. The length of the CDR3 is 16 residues. Germline V CDR1 and CDR2: SNHLY, FYNNEI. CDR3 sequence reads: CASTQGLAAALYEQYF. The CDR3 DNA reads as TGTGCCAGCACCCAAGGACTAGCGGCTGCCCTCTACGAGCAGTACTTC. The full variable domain, completed using reference TRBV2 and TRBJ2-7, is EPEVTQTPSHQVTQMGQEVILRCVPISNHLYFYWYRQILGQKVEFLVSFYNNEISEKSEIFDDQFSVERPDGSNFTLKIRSTKLEDSAMYFCASTQGLAAALYEQYFGPGTRLTVT.

CDR3 DNA: TGTGCCAGCAGCCAGGACAGGGTTTGGGAAAAACTGTTTTTT. Residues: CASSQDRVWEKLFF. V usage is TRBV11-2 and J usage is TRBJ1-4; TRBD1 matches 8 bases. The V and J ends lost 5 bases and 8 bases, in that order; junction bases with no gene match: 7. There are 14 residues in the CDR3. The germline V gene encodes CDR1 SGHAT and CDR2 FQNNGV.

The chain joins TRBV28 to TRBJ1-5; TRBD1 aligns across 7 bases. CDR1 MDHEN and CDR2 SYDVKM come from the germline V gene. Losses at the gene ends were 7 bases for V and 6 bases for J; bases not matched to a gene: 12. The CDR3 totals 15 residues. The DNA of the CDR3 is TGTGCCAGCACCACGGCGACAGGGAGCGTTCAGCCCCAGCATTTT. Amino acids: CASTTATGSVQPQHF.

V gene TRBV2 combines with J gene TRBJ1-2, with D tentatively TRBD1 (6 bases). Germline V gene lookup returns CDR1 SNHLY and CDR2 FYNNEI. V lost 8 bases and J lost 2, with 12 bases in between. CDR3 length: 13 residues. The DNA of the CDR3 is TGTGCCAGCGCCCCTGACAGGAACTATGGCTACACCTTC. Translation gives CASAPDRNYGYTF.

The chain joins TRBV5-4 to TRBJ2-3, with D hard to call. Germline lookup yields CDR1 SGHNT and CDR2 YYREEE (reference sequence). The CDR3 runs 16 residues. V was clipped by 3 bases and J by 0 bases, with 14 bases between them. CDR3 region: CASSSNRYSSTDTQYF. CDR3 bases: TGTGCCAGCAGCTCCAATCGTTATTCTAGCACAGATACGCAGTATTTT. Supplemented by reference TRBV5-4 and TRBJ2-3, the full variable domain reads ETGVTQSPTHLIKTRGQQVTLRCSSQSGHNTVSWYQQALGQGPQFIFQYYREEENGRGNFPPRFSGLQFPNYSSELNVNALELDDSALYLCASSSNRYSSTDTQYFGPGTRLTVL.

The rearrangement joins TRBV7-2 to TRBJ1-2; TRBD1 matches 8 bases. This CDR3 has 17 residues. V gave up 1 base and J gave up 8 bases; unmatched junction bases: 15. Germline values: CDR1 SGHTA, CDR2 FQGNSA. CDR3 DNA sequence: TGTGCCAGCAGCTTAGATGCTCCCTTGGACAGGGCACAGGGCTACACCTTC. It is translated as CASSLDAPLDRAQGYTF.

The CDR3 sequence: CASSQDPAESSYNEQFF. The CDR3 DNA follows: TGCGCCAGCAGCCAAGATCCAGCGGAGAGCTCCTACAATGAGCAGTTCTTC. The V gene is TRBV4-3, the J gene TRBJ2-1, with D perhaps TRBD2 (5 bases). This CDR3 comprises 17 residues. Germline V lookup: CDR1 LGHNA, CDR2 YSLEER. V lost 0 bases and J lost 0, with 12 bases in between.

The chain is built from TRBV19 and TRBJ2-2, with 7 bases fitting TRBD2. The CDR3 is 15 amino acids. The germline V gene has CDR1 LNHDA and CDR2 SQIVND (reference sequence). The V gene end was trimmed by 5 bases and the J gene end by 4 bases; junction bases not matched to a gene: 7. The CDR3 DNA reads as TGTGCCAGTAGTCGGCGGGAGTCGGGCACCGGGGAGCTGTTTTTT. Its translation: CASSRRESGTGELFF.

V usage is TRBV11-3 and J usage is TRBJ2-1; 7 nucleotides agree with TRBD1. Losses at the gene ends were 0 bases for V and 4 bases for J; bases not matched to a gene: 0. Germline V gene data show CDR1 as SGHNT and CDR2 as YENEEA. The CDR3 contains 14 residues. The CDR3: CASSLEQGYNEQFF. The CDR3 nucleotides are TGTGCCAGCAGCTTAGAACAGGGGTACAATGAGCAGTTCTTC.